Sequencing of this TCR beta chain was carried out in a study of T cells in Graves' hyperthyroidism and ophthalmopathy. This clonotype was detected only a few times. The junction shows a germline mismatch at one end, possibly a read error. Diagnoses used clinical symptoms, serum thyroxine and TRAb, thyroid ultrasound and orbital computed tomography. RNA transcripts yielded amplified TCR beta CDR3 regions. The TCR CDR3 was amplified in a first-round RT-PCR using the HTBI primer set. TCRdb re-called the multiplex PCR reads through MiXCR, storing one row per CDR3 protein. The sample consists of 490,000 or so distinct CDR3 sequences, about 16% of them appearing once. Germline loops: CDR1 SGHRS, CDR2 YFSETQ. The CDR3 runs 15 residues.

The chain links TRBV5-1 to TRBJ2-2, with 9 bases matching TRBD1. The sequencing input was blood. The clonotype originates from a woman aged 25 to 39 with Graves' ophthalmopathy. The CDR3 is CASSLQGALTGELFF. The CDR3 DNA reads TGTGCCAGCAGCTTACAGGGGGCGCTTACCGGGGAGCTGTTTTTT.